The TCR beta chain described here comes from a study of T cell repertoires in cytomegalovirus infection. General study results and limits: Adding up the frequency of public TCR beta families identified people who carried CMV plus the relevant HLA.

Concerning this clonotype itself: The antigen is undetermined. Mismatch with germline at one junction end may stem from a read error.

TCRdb itself ran the reads through MiXCR, one entry per CDR3 protein. Of more than 350,000 distinct CDR3 sequences listed, 25% to 40% are singletons. Source material: PBMCs. The TCR originated in a human donor in good health (CMV status not recorded). Some clones in this sample may be carry-over from other donors' samples.

The CDR3 spells CSSRHASLNNEKFF. The CDR3 bases are TGCTCCAGCAGACACGCTAGCCTAAACAATGAGAAGTTCTTC. This rearrangement joins TRBV4-3 to TRBJ2-1, with D maybe TRBD2 (5 bases). This CDR3 has 14 residues. Germline V gene sequence: CDR1 LGHNA, CDR2 YSLEER.